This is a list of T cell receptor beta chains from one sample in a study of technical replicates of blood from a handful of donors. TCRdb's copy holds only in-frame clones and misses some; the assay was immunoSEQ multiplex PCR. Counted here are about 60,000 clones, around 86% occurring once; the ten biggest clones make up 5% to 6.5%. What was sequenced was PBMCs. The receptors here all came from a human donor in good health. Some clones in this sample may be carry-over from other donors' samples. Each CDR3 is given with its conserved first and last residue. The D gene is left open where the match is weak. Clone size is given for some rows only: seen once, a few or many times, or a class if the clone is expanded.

cdr3_aa: CASSRGGLTLAEAFF
cdr3_nt: TGCGCCAGCAGCCGGGGAGGACTCACCCTGGCTGAAGCTTTCTTT
j_call: TRBJ1-1
clone_size: -
d_call: -
v_call: TRBV5-1

cdr3_aa: CASSLAGSNEQYF
cdr3_nt: TGCGCCAGCAGCTTAGCAGGGTCTAACGAGCAGTACTTC
j_call: TRBJ2-7
clone_size: once
d_call: -
v_call: TRBV5-1

cdr3_aa: CASSEDRVDNEQFF
cdr3_nt: TGTGCCAGCAGTGAGGACAGGGTGGACAATGAGCAGTTCTTC
j_call: TRBJ2-1
clone_size: -
d_call: TRBD1
v_call: TRBV25-1

cdr3_aa: CASSNGQGGNQPQHF
cdr3_nt: TGTGCCAGCAGCAATGGACAGGGTGGCAATCAGCCCCAGCATTTT
j_call: TRBJ1-5
clone_size: -
d_call: TRBD1
v_call: TRBV2

cdr3_aa: CAWSPSPRQGARRRGYTF
cdr3_nt: TGTGCCTGGAGTCCCTCTCCTAGACAGGGGGCGAGAAGACGTGGCTACACCTTC
j_call: TRBJ1-2
clone_size: -
d_call: TRBD1
v_call: TRBV30

cdr3_aa: CASKGTPGLASRMPPQYF
cdr3_nt: TGTGCCAGCAAAGGGACACCGGGACTAGCGTCTCGGATGCCCCCGCAGTACTTC
j_call: TRBJ2-7
clone_size: -
d_call: -
v_call: TRBV21-1

cdr3_aa: CASSLAQHREKLGETQYF
cdr3_nt: TGTGCCAGCAGCTTAGCCCAGCACAGGGAAAAACTGGGAGAGACCCAGTACTTC
j_call: TRBJ2-5
clone_size: -
d_call: -
v_call: TRBV7-2

cdr3_aa: CASSLASASYEQYF
cdr3_nt: TGTGCCAGCAGCTTAGCTAGCGCCAGTTACGAGCAGTACTTC
j_call: TRBJ2-7
clone_size: -
d_call: -
v_call: TRBV7-8

cdr3_aa: CASSPGGTGYTF
cdr3_nt: TGTGCCAGCAGCCCGGGGGGCACCGGCTACACCTTC
j_call: TRBJ1-2
clone_size: -
d_call: -
v_call: TRBV27

cdr3_aa: CASSLGAARGTGELFF
cdr3_nt: TGTGCCAGCAGCTTGGGGGCCGCGCGGGGCACCGGGGAGCTGTTTTTT
j_call: TRBJ2-2
clone_size: -
d_call: -
v_call: TRBV5-4

cdr3_aa: CSARLEYEQYF
cdr3_nt: TGCAGTGCTCGACTGGAATACGAGCAGTACTTC
j_call: TRBJ2-7
clone_size: -
d_call: -
v_call: TRBV20-1

cdr3_aa: CASSTSPGAYNEQFF
cdr3_nt: TGTGCCAGCAGCACCTCCCCGGGGGCCTACAATGAGCAGTTCTTC
j_call: TRBJ2-1
clone_size: -
d_call: -
v_call: TRBV5-4

cdr3_aa: CASSPLDRAPGNTIYF
cdr3_nt: TGTGCCAGCAGTCCCTTGGACAGGGCGCCTGGAAACACCATATATTTT
j_call: TRBJ1-3
clone_size: -
d_call: TRBD1
v_call: TRBV27

cdr3_aa: CASSLALGTPRYEQFF
cdr3_nt: TGTGCCAGCAGCTTAGCGCTAGGGACTCCTCGCTATGAGCAGTTCTTC
j_call: TRBJ2-1
clone_size: -
d_call: -
v_call: TRBV7-9

cdr3_aa: CASSMMAQPQHF
cdr3_nt: TGTGCCAGTAGTATGATGGCCCAGCCCCAGCATTTT
j_call: TRBJ1-5
clone_size: once
d_call: -
v_call: TRBV19

cdr3_aa: CAWSVAGGSTDTQYF
cdr3_nt: TGTGCCTGGAGTGTAGCGGGAGGGAGCACAGATACGCAGTATTTT
j_call: TRBJ2-3
clone_size: -
d_call: TRBD2
v_call: TRBV30

cdr3_aa: CASSQDFNRGDWDYGYTF
cdr3_nt: TGTGCCAGCAGCCAAGATTTTAACAGGGGCGACTGGGACTATGGCTACACCTTC
j_call: TRBJ1-2
clone_size: -
d_call: TRBD1
v_call: TRBV4-2

cdr3_aa: CASSETRRTFGYGYTF
cdr3_nt: TGCGCCAGCAGTGAAACGCGACGGACATTTGGCTATGGCTACACCTTC
j_call: TRBJ1-2
clone_size: -
d_call: -
v_call: TRBV10-2

cdr3_aa: CASSPETVLEQYF
cdr3_nt: TGTGCCAGCAGCCCGGAGACTGTCCTCGAGCAGTACTTC
j_call: TRBJ2-7
clone_size: -
d_call: -
v_call: TRBV2

cdr3_aa: CASSLRQQETQYF
cdr3_nt: TGTGCCAGCAGCTTGCGCCAGCAAGAGACCCAGTACTTC
j_call: TRBJ2-5
clone_size: -
d_call: -
v_call: TRBV5-8

cdr3_aa: CASGSDRRNEKLFF
cdr3_nt: TGTGCCAGTGGTTCGGACAGGAGGAATGAAAAACTGTTTTTT
j_call: TRBJ1-4
clone_size: -
d_call: TRBD1
v_call: TRBV19

cdr3_aa: CASSLAASSGNTIYF
cdr3_nt: TGTGCCAGCAGCTTAGCGGCCAGCTCTGGAAACACCATATATTTT
j_call: TRBJ1-3
clone_size: -
d_call: -
v_call: TRBV7-2

cdr3_aa: CASSHGVPGAEAFF
cdr3_nt: TGTGCCAGCAGCCATGGGGTCCCAGGGGCTGAAGCTTTCTTT
j_call: TRBJ1-1
clone_size: many
d_call: -
v_call: TRBV14

cdr3_aa: CASSLASETQYF
cdr3_nt: TGTGCCAGCAGCTTGGCCTCGGAGACCCAGTACTTC
j_call: TRBJ2-5
clone_size: -
d_call: -
v_call: TRBV5-8

cdr3_aa: CASSPLAGGYEQYF
cdr3_nt: TGTGCCAGCAGTCCCCTAGCGGGAGGCTACGAGCAGTACTTC
j_call: TRBJ2-7
clone_size: once
d_call: TRBD2
v_call: TRBV6-1

cdr3_aa: CASSPTRWDNEQFF
cdr3_nt: TGCGCCAGCAGCCCGACTAGATGGGACAATGAGCAGTTCTTC
j_call: TRBJ2-1
clone_size: -
d_call: -
v_call: TRBV4-3

cdr3_aa: CASSLTSGALETQYF
cdr3_nt: TGTGCCAGCAGCTTGACTAGCGGGGCCCTAGAGACCCAGTACTTC
j_call: TRBJ2-5
clone_size: -
d_call: TRBD2
v_call: TRBV7-9

cdr3_aa: CASSTQGDYGYTF
cdr3_nt: TGCGCCAGCAGTACACAGGGGGACTATGGCTACACCTTC
j_call: TRBJ1-2
clone_size: -
d_call: TRBD1
v_call: TRBV5-1

cdr3_aa: CASSEGQAIYEQYF
cdr3_nt: TGTGCCAGCAGCGAGGGACAGGCCATCTACGAGCAGTACTTC
j_call: TRBJ2-7
clone_size: -
d_call: TRBD1
v_call: TRBV4-2

cdr3_aa: CASSLQGRNTEAFF
cdr3_nt: TGTGCCAGCAGTCTTCAGGGGCGGAACACTGAAGCTTTCTTT
j_call: TRBJ1-1
clone_size: -
d_call: -
v_call: TRBV7-8

cdr3_aa: CASRRGQPGELFF
cdr3_nt: TGTGCCAGTAGAAGAGGCCAGCCCGGGGAGCTGTTTTTT
j_call: TRBJ2-2
clone_size: -
d_call: -
v_call: TRBV7-9

cdr3_aa: CASTLRRASSYEQYF
cdr3_nt: TGTGCCAGCACCCTCCGGCGGGCCAGCTCCTACGAGCAGTACTTC
j_call: TRBJ2-7
clone_size: -
d_call: -
v_call: TRBV21-1

cdr3_aa: CASSLEGALLMETQYF
cdr3_nt: TGTGCCAGCAGCTTAGAGGGGGCCCTACTGATGGAGACCCAGTACTTC
j_call: TRBJ2-5
clone_size: -
d_call: TRBD1
v_call: TRBV7-9

cdr3_aa: CASSGVEGGGYTF
cdr3_nt: TGTGCCAGCAGTGGGGTTGAGGGAGGTGGCTACACCTTC
j_call: TRBJ1-2
clone_size: few
d_call: -
v_call: TRBV27

cdr3_aa: CASSPAGNTEAFF
cdr3_nt: TGTGCCAGCTCACCAGCAGGGAACACTGAAGCTTTCTTT
j_call: TRBJ1-1
clone_size: -
d_call: -
v_call: TRBV18

cdr3_aa: CASSYSQGMSYEQYF
cdr3_nt: TGTGCCAGCAGTTACTCACAGGGAATGTCCTACGAGCAGTACTTC
j_call: TRBJ2-7
clone_size: -
d_call: -
v_call: TRBV6-5

cdr3_aa: CASTPGQQNTEAFF
cdr3_nt: TGTGCCAGCACCCCGGGACAACAGAACACTGAAGCTTTCTTT
j_call: TRBJ1-1
clone_size: -
d_call: -
v_call: TRBV5-4

cdr3_aa: CASSRGGSSYEQYF
cdr3_nt: TGTGCCAGCAGCCGCGGGGGGAGCTCCTACGAGCAGTACTTC
j_call: TRBJ2-7
clone_size: -
d_call: TRBD2
v_call: TRBV7-2

cdr3_aa: CSVQTGFRSGANVLTF
cdr3_nt: TGCAGCGTCCAGACAGGGTTTAGGTCTGGGGCCAACGTCCTGACTTTC
j_call: TRBJ2-6
clone_size: -
d_call: TRBD1
v_call: TRBV29-1

cdr3_aa: CASSQKSGDSGVPLHF
cdr3_nt: TGTGCCAGCAGTCAAAAATCTGGGGACAGTGGGGTCCCCCTCCACTTT
j_call: TRBJ1-6
clone_size: few
d_call: TRBD1
v_call: TRBV6-6

cdr3_aa: CASSPGGGTEAFF
cdr3_nt: TGTGCCAGCAGCCCCGGCGGGGGTACTGAAGCTTTCTTT
j_call: TRBJ1-1
clone_size: -
d_call: -
v_call: TRBV7-9